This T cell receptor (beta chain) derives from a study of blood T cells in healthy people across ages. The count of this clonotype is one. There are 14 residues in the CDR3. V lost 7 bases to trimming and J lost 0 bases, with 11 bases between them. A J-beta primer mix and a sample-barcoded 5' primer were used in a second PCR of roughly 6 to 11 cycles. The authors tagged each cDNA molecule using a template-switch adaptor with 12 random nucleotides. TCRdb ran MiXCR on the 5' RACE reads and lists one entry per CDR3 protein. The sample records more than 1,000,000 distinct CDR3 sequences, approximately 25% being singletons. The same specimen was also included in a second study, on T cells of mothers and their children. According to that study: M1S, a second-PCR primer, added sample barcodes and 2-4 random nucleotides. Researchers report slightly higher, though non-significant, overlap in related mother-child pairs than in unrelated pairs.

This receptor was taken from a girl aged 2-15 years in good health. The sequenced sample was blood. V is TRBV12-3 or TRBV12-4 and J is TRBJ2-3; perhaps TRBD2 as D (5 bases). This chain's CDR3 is CASKGSASTDTQYF. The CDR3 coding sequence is TGTGCCAGCAAAGGTAGCGCAAGCACAGATACGCAGTATTTT.